The present T cell receptor (beta chain) was sequenced within a study of cytomegalovirus exposure and HLA in healthy donors. Whole-study findings and limits: Rare TCR sequences predominated, though certain public TCRs were found in many donors.

This clone was observed a single time. Its antigen is not identified. V dropped 0 bases and J dropped 0 bases, with 12 bases sitting between them. Germline CDR1 MGHRA, CDR2 YSYEKL. This CDR3 contains 17 residues. Repertoires were generated with immunoSEQ multiplex PCR, while TCRdb's copy carries only in-frame clones and drops some. The repertoire holds about 150,000 clones, with around 89% as singletons. The J gene is TRBJ2-4, the V gene TRBV4-1; no clear D gene. The receptor comes from a woman aged 25 to 39 in good health and CMV-seropositive. What was sequenced was PBMCs. CDR3 sequence: CASSQDGPGRAKNIQYF. Here the CDR3 DNA reads TGCGCCAGCAGCCAAGATGGGCCAGGAAGAGCCAAAAACATTCAGTACTTC.